The 10 T cell receptor beta chains listed next were all sequenced from one sample in a study of shared clonotypes between healthy human individuals. Profiling relied on immunoSEQ multiplex PCR, and the TCRdb table lists in-frame clones only, not all of them. The table lists about 490,000 clones, roughly 78% of them singletons, with more than 10% in the top ten. The material sequenced was PBMCs. These TCRs come from a woman in her thirties or forties in good health. Some clones in this sample may be carry-over from other donors' samples.

Regarding this clone: The sample contains more than one DNA sequence encoding this CDR3. This CDR3 reads CASSLGLAGYNEQFF. The CDR3 DNA reads as TGTGCCAGCAGTCTCGGTCTAGCGGGCTACAATGAGCAGTTCTTC. V and J are TRBV6-5 and TRBJ2-1, with 8 positions matching TRBD2. This CDR3 spans 15 amino acids. Per germline, CDR1 MNHEY and CDR2 SVGAGI. After removal of 5 bases from V and 3 bases from J, the junction contained 6 bases not matched to a gene.

The rearrangement joins TRBV28 to TRBJ1-6; 7 bases are shared with TRBD1. The V segment lost 5 bases and the J segment 9 bases; nucleotides outside the gene matches: 7. Germline V gives CDR1 MDHEN, CDR2 SYDVKM. The CDR3 runs 14 residues. CDR3 in amino acids: CASSAGTATSPLHF. The DNA for the CDR3 is TGTGCCAGCAGTGCGGGGACAGCGACTTCACCCCTCCACTTT.

This clone came up a few times. This chain connects TRBV4-2 to TRBJ2-3, with D perhaps being TRBD1 or TRBD2 (5 bases each). The CDR3 spans 15 residues. V gave up 0 bases and J gave up 2 bases, with 9 bases separating them. Germline V gene sequence: CDR1 LGHNA, CDR2 YNFKEQ. In DNA, the CDR3 is TGTGCCAGCAGCCAAGATCCGGGGACCACAGATACGCAGTATTTT. It translates to CASSQDPGTTDTQYF.

The chain recombines TRBV5-1 with TRBJ1-1; maybe TRBD1 (5 bases). Germline CDR1 is SGHRS and CDR2 is YFSETQ. The CDR3 covers 14 residues. V lost 0 bases and J 4 bases, leaving 10 bases between the germline ends. The CDR3 here is CASSLVPGSTEAFF. In DNA form, the CDR3 reads TGCGCCAGCAGCTTGGTTCCAGGGAGCACTGAAGCTTTCTTT.

The chain combines TRBV19 with TRBJ2-7; D is unclear. Germline CDR1 reads LNHDA; CDR2 reads SQIVND (reference sequence). V shed 5 bases and J shed 3 bases, with 20 bases lying between them. This CDR3 is built from 16 residues. The CDR3 nucleotides are TGTGCCAGTAGTTACCGCGGAGACTTGAAGAACTACGAGCAGTACTTC. Translating it yields CASSYRGDLKNYEQYF.

The CDR3 DNA follows: TGTGCCAGCAGTCCCCACCCATTGAACACTGAAGCTTTCTTT. Translating gives CASSPHPLNTEAFF. The rearrangement links TRBV27 to TRBJ1-1; no clear D. From germline, CDR1 is MNHEY and CDR2 SMNVEV (reference sequence). Trimming cost V 5 bases and J 0 bases, with 10 bases left between them. The CDR3 is made up of 14 amino acids.

The chain joins TRBV5-4 to TRBJ2-1, with 10 bases lining up with TRBD2. Germline V CDR1 and CDR2: SGHNT, YYREEE (reference sequence). The ends lost 0 bases at V and 6 bases at J; junction bases unmatched: 6. The CDR3 consists of 16 residues. CDR3: CASSLGVSGRANEQFF. DNA for the CDR3: TGTGCCAGCAGCTTGGGAGTCAGCGGGAGGGCCAATGAGCAGTTCTTC.

The chain links TRBV18 to TRBJ2-7, with TRBD1 identical over 9 bases. Losses at the gene ends were 4 bases for V and 2 bases for J; bases not matched to a gene: 6. Germline CDR1 reads KGHSH; CDR2 reads LQKENI. This CDR3 is built from 15 residues. The CDR3 bases are TGTGCCAGCTCACTTGAAGGGACAGGGACCTACGAGCAGTACTTC. Encoded protein: CASSLEGTGTYEQYF.

This chain joins TRBV28 and TRBJ2-2; D might be TRBD2 (5 bases). Germline V gene data show CDR1 as MDHEN and CDR2 as SYDVKM. Trimming removed 5 bases at V and 5 bases at J, with 12 bases between. The CDR3 is 14 amino acids. CDR3 in amino acids: CASSVLRGTGELFF. The CDR3 DNA is TGTGCCAGCAGTGTATTACGGGGTACCGGGGAGCTGTTTTTT.

The chain couples TRBV27 to TRBJ2-2, with D hard to call. The germline V gene has CDR1 MNHEY and CDR2 SMNVEV (reference sequence). There are 13 residues in the CDR3. The V end lost 3 bases, the J end lost 5 bases, and 7 bases lay between the germline ends. The CDR3 is CASSFQSTGELFF. DNA of the CDR3: TGTGCCAGCAGTTTTCAGAGTACCGGGGAGCTGTTTTTT.